The 9 T cell receptor beta chains reported below all come from one sample, sequenced in a study of shared clonotypes between healthy human individuals. TCRdb's copy holds only in-frame clones and misses some; the assay was immunoSEQ multiplex PCR. This table holds roughly 1,500,000 clones, just under 99% found once. The specimen sequenced was naive CD4+ T cells sorted from blood. Stated subset: CD45RA+ positively selected. The receptors were sampled from a man aged 30 to 39 in good health.

The chain uses TRBV9 and TRBJ2-2; 9 bases map to TRBD1. Germline V lookup: CDR1 SGDLS, CDR2 YYNGEE. The CDR3 runs 17 residues. The ends lost 2 bases at V and 5 bases at J; junction bases unmatched: 10. As DNA, the CDR3 is TGTGCCAGCAGCGTCGAAGGAGGGACAGGGAGGACCGGGGAGCTGTTTTTT. Amino acids: CASSVEGGTGRTGELFF.

The rearrangement joins TRBV4-2 to TRBJ2-2, with 10 nucleotides matching TRBD2. CDR3 length equals 16 residues. CDR1 LGHNA and CDR2 YNFKEQ come from the germline V gene. The V segment lost 0 bases and the J segment 9 bases; nucleotides outside the gene matches: 7. The CDR3 spells CASSQDSSGSPRELFF. As DNA, the CDR3 is TGTGCCAGCAGCCAAGATTCTAGCGGGAGTCCTCGGGAGCTGTTTTTT.

This chain uses TRBV5-4 with TRBJ2-3; D gene uncertain. CDR1 and CDR2 from the germline V gene are SGHNT and YYREEE (reference sequence). V dropped 4 bases and J dropped 2 bases, with 11 bases sitting between them. CDR3 length: 14 residues. The CDR3 DNA reads TGTGCCAGCAGCCCGCCAGGCCACACAGATACGCAGTATTTT. It codes for CASSPPGHTDTQYF.

CDR3: CASSLFTYNEQFF. The CDR3 DNA reads as TGTGCCAGCAGTTTATTCACCTACAATGAGCAGTTCTTC. The rearrangement links TRBV27 to TRBJ2-1; D gene unclear. The CDR3 runs 13 residues. V was clipped by 1 base and J by 2 bases, with 3 bases between them. CDR1 MNHEY and CDR2 SMNVEV come from the germline V gene (reference sequence).

This clone was counted between two and nine times. The CDR3 region is CASSSGLAGAEQYF. The CDR3 coding sequence is TGTGCCAGCAGCTCGGGACTAGCGGGAGCCGAGCAGTACTTC. V usage is TRBV7-3 and J usage is TRBJ2-7, with TRBD2 matching 14 bases. The CDR3 runs to 14 residues. After removal of 4 bases from V and 6 bases from J, the junction contained 2 bases not matched to a gene. Germline values: CDR1 SGHTA, CDR2 FQGTGA.

The V call is TRBV12-5, the J call TRBJ2-7, with 10 bases aligning to TRBD2. The V gene end was trimmed by 7 bases and the J gene end by 6 bases; junction bases not matched to a gene: 12. CDR1 and CDR2 from the germline V gene are LGHNT and FRNRAP. This CDR3 is 15 amino acids long. The DNA of the CDR3 is TGTGCTAGTGCCCAGAGTTCTAGCGGGAGCTCCGAGCAGTACTTC. Translated: CASAQSSSGSSEQYF.

The chain links TRBV4-3 to TRBJ1-5; D possibly corresponds to TRBD1 (5 bases). The CDR3 is 15 residues long. CDR1 and CDR2 from the germline V gene are LGHNA and YSLEER. Deletions cut 0 bases from V and 6 bases from J, with 12 bases between. In DNA, the CDR3 is TGCGCCAGCAGCCAAGATGCAGGGTTCGGTCAGCCCCAGCATTTT. Translated: CASSQDAGFGQPQHF.

V is TRBV18 and J is TRBJ2-5; 8 nucleotides align to TRBD1. V was pared by 3 bases and J by 1 base, with 16 bases of the junction left unmatched. CDR1 is KGHSH, CDR2 LQKENI, per germline. The CDR3 covers 19 residues. The CDR3 bases are TGTGCCAGCTCACCCGGCTCTTTGACAGGGGCCCTATTCCAAGAGACCCAGTACTTC. Translation: CASSPGSLTGALFQETQYF.

The DNA for the CDR3 is TGTGCCAGCAGCGTAGCTGGGGAGGCCTACGAGCAGTACTTC. This encodes CASSVAGEAYEQYF. The J gene is TRBJ2-7, the V gene TRBV9; maybe TRBD2 (6 bases). Germline lookup yields CDR1 SGDLS and CDR2 YYNGEE. Trimming took 0 bases from V and 2 from J, leaving 9 bases between them. This CDR3 has 14 residues.